This T cell receptor (beta chain) stems from a study of T cell responses to AZD1222 COVID-19 vaccine. Whole-study findings and limits: Clonal diversity may have been underestimated, and the donors were mostly white British, with more females than males. There were vaccine-associated CD4 TCRs across spike, dominant at 160-218 and 743-854. The number of AZD1222 recipients seropositive at baseline was only five or six.

The method was immunoSEQ multiplex PCR; TCRdb's version includes in-frame clones alone and lacks a portion of them. This sample has around 140,000 clones; around 94% occur once, and the top ten carry 9.3%. About this clone: Its specificity is unknown.

Pooled together were second doses at about 4 or about 12 weeks. The length of the CDR3 is 15 residues. Trimming cost V 5 bases and J 1 base, with 11 bases left between them. Germline V gene sequence: CDR1 SGHNT, CDR2 YENEEA. The starting material was peripheral blood, obtained 28 days after the second AZD1222 dose. The chain couples TRBV11-3 to TRBJ2-2; tentatively, D is TRBD2 (5 bases). The clonotype was recovered from an adult who received the AZD1222 COVID-19 vaccine. The CDR3 loop reads CASSRSDLNTGELFF. CDR3 bases: TGTGCCAGCAGCCGTAGCGACCTGAACACCGGGGAGCTGTTTTTT.